These 30 T cell receptor beta chains came from one sample sequenced in a study of beta chain features in type 1 diabetes. General observations from the study: Type 1 diabetes patients had TCRB CDR3s that were shorter (moderately but significantly so) in all four CD4+ subsets.

Isolated RNA was reverse transcribed in full, so expressed TCRB transcripts were sequenced. Profiling relied on immunoSEQ multiplex PCR, and the TCRdb table lists in-frame clones only, not all of them. The sample shows about 190,000 clones, almost 8% of them seen only once. Their cognate antigens are unknown. The sequenced material came from central memory CD4+ T cells from blood. The receptors originated from a man aged 18 to 30 with type 1 diabetes.

This chain uses TRBV6-5 with TRBJ2-4; 7 bases match TRBD2. This CDR3 is built from 14 residues. The ends lost 6 bases at V and 12 bases at J; junction bases unmatched: 14. CDR1 MNHEY and CDR2 SVGAGI come from the germline V gene. CDR3 residues: CASRSGLGTTYQYF. In DNA, the CDR3 is TGTGCCAGCAGGTCAGGACTCGGGACTACTTATCAGTACTTC.

This clone has a handful of counts. This sequence joins TRBV15 and TRBJ2-4; D is possibly TRBD1 (6 bases). Trimming took 1 base from V and 8 from J, leaving 12 bases between them. Germline V gene lookup returns CDR1 LNHNV and CDR2 YYDKDF (reference sequence). The CDR3 is 14 amino acids. The CDR3 region has the DNA TGTGCCACCAGCAGAGGGGGGCCTGGGTACATTCAGTACTTC. It is translated as CATSRGGPGYIQYF.

The chain combines TRBV30 with TRBJ1-1, with D possibly matching TRBD1 (5 bases). The CDR3 covers 13 residues. Germline CDR1 reads GTSNPN; CDR2 reads SVGIG (reference sequence). Between the trimmed V and J ends, which lost 3 bases and 4 bases, there was a span of 12 bases. CDR3 protein: CAWRRGLGTEAFF. The DNA for the CDR3 is TGTGCCTGGAGAAGGGGATTGGGCACTGAAGCTTTCTTT. The entire variable domain, with the rest obtained from reference TRBV30 and TRBJ1-1, is as follows: SQTIHQWPATLVQPVGSPLSLECTVEGTSNPNLYWYRQAAGRGLQLLFYSVGIGQISSEVPQNLSASRPQDRQFILSSKKLLLSDSGFYLCAWRRGLGTEAFFGQGTRLTVV.

The chain links TRBV6-5 to TRBJ1-5; D is perhaps TRBD1 (6 bases). V lost 5 bases and J lost 3, with 14 bases in between. This CDR3 comprises 15 residues. Germline loops: CDR1 MNHEY, CDR2 SVGAGI. CDR3 residues: CASSPGTFLNQPQHF. CDR3 coding DNA: TGTGCCAGCAGTCCCGGGACATTCCTCAATCAGCCCCAGCATTTT.

This clone occurred many times. The chain is built from TRBV5-1 and TRBJ2-3, with 10 positions matching TRBD2. Germline trimming cut 4 bases from V and 0 bases from J; bases unmatched to any gene: 2. Germline-derived CDR1 and CDR2 are SGHRS and YFSETQ. This CDR3 region has 15 residues. The DNA of the CDR3 is TGCGCCAGCAGCGGGGGACTAGCGAGCACAGATACGCAGTATTTT. As protein: CASSGGLASTDTQYF. Based on the CDR3 plus reference TRBV5-1 and TRBJ2-3, the full variable domain is KAGVTQTPRYLIKTRGQQVTLSCSPISGHRSVSWYQQTPGQGLQFLFEYFSETQRNKGNFPGRFSGRQFSNSRSEMNVSTLELGDSALYLCASSGGLASTDTQYFGPGTRLTVL.

This clone was detected ten times or more. The chain carries TRBV19 and TRBJ2-5, with a weak D call TRBD2 (5 bases). Germline CDR1 is LNHDA and CDR2 is SQIVND (reference sequence). The CDR3 covers 16 residues. Trimming shortened V by 0 bases and J by 5 bases, and 16 bases separated the two germline ends. CDR3 sequence reads: CASSIDGIRGTETQYF. In DNA, the CDR3 is TGTGCCAGTAGTATAGACGGGATCCGGGGAACGGAGACCCAGTACTTC. The entire variable domain, with the rest obtained from reference TRBV19 and TRBJ2-5, is as follows: DGGITQSPKYLFRKEGQNVTLSCEQNLNHDAMYWYRQDPGQGLRLIYYSQIVNDFQKGDIAEGYSVSREKKESFPLTVTSAQKNPTAFYLCASSIDGIRGTETQYFGPGTRLLVL.

With respect to this clone: In the same sample, other DNA sequences code for this CDR3. The chain joins TRBV5-1 to TRBJ2-3; tentative D call: TRBD2 (6 bases). The V gene lost 0 bases and the J gene lost 5 bases, with 10 bases spanning the gap. The CDR3 spans 14 residues. Germline V gene sequence: CDR1 SGHRS, CDR2 YFSETQ. The CDR3 here is CASSLGGVEDTQYF. CDR3 sequence (DNA): TGCGCCAGCAGCTTGGGGGGGGTGGAAGATACGCAGTATTTT.

This clone was seen only a few times. CDR3 amino acids: CASSLKIGNWETQYF. The CDR3 nucleotides are TGTGCCAGCAGCTTGAAGATCGGGAATTGGGAGACCCAGTACTTC. This chain links TRBV5-4 with TRBJ2-5; perhaps TRBD2 as D (5 bases). The germline V and J ends were trimmed by 1 base and 5 bases, with 15 bases remaining between them. This CDR3 spans 15 amino acids. The germline gives CDR1 SGHNT, CDR2 YYREEE (reference sequence).

The rearrangement uses TRBV7-2 and TRBJ1-1, with TRBD1 matching 10 bases. After removal of 5 bases from V and 7 bases from J, the junction contained 7 bases not matched to a gene. This CDR3 comprises 14 residues. The germline gives CDR1 SGHTA, CDR2 FQGNSA. DNA of the CDR3: TGTGCCAGCAGCCTCGGACAGGGGGAGGGTGAAGCTTTCTTT. Translation gives CASSLGQGEGEAFF.

In its sample, this clone was seen a few times. The V call is TRBV10-1, the J call TRBJ2-5; D might be TRBD1 (5 bases). The V and J ends lost 0 bases and 5 bases respectively, with 13 bases between them. Germline V gene sequence: CDR1 WNHNN, CDR2 SYGVQD (reference sequence). The CDR3 extends over 15 amino acids. The CDR3 region has the DNA TGCGCCAGCAGTGAGTCGAGTAGCAGGGCTGAGACCCAGTACTTC. Translating gives CASSESSSRAETQYF.

This clone was seen only a few times. The chain has TRBV30 and TRBJ1-1; D remains ambiguous. The CDR3 loop spans 11 amino acids. V lost 4 bases and J 7 bases, leaving 10 bases between the germline ends. Germline V gene lookup returns CDR1 GTSNPN and CDR2 SVGIG (reference sequence). The CDR3 sequence: CAWNLEIEAFF. DNA of the CDR3: TGTGCCTGGAACTTAGAGATTGAAGCTTTCTTT.

This clone was observed a few times. The chain has TRBV2 and TRBJ1-1; D uncertain. The CDR3 runs to 15 residues. Germline loops: CDR1 SNHLY, CDR2 FYNNEI. Trimming left V 6 bases short and J 5 bases short, with 19 bases between. CDR3 loop: CASSLREVGGTEAFF. In DNA, the CDR3 is TGTGCCAGCAGCCTCCGGGAGGTAGGAGGAACTGAAGCTTTCTTT.

The J gene is TRBJ1-5, the V gene TRBV30; 9 nucleotides match TRBD1. The CDR3 is made up of 14 amino acids. The ends lost 3 bases at V and 4 bases at J; junction bases unmatched: 4. CDR1 and CDR2 (germline): GTSNPN, SVGIG (reference sequence). The CDR3 loop reads CAWSRQGGNQPQHF. For the CDR3, the DNA is TGTGCCTGGAGCCGACAGGGGGGGAATCAGCCCCAGCATTTT.

This clone appeared a few times. This sequence joins TRBV7-8 and TRBJ2-7; the D gene is possibly TRBD2 (6 bases). V lost 1 base and J lost 5, with 9 bases in between. CDR1 SGHVS and CDR2 FQNEAQ come from the germline V gene. The length of the CDR3 is 13 residues. CDR3 bases: TGTGCCAGCAGCTTAGAGCGGGCCCACGAGCAGTACTTC. It translates to CASSLERAHEQYF.

The chain has TRBV11-2 and TRBJ2-5; the D is unclear. From germline, CDR1 is SGHAT and CDR2 FQNNGV. This CDR3 is built from 15 residues. The ends were cut back, 5 bases at V and 4 bases at J, with 17 bases in the middle. This chain's CDR3 is CASSPPLASGETQYF. The CDR3 DNA is TGTGCCAGCAGCCCCCCCCTGGCATCGGGAGAGACCCAGTACTTC.

This clone appeared a few times. The rearrangement links TRBV20-1 to TRBJ2-7, with D possibly being TRBD1 (5 bases). Germline-derived CDR1 and CDR2 are DFQATT and SNEGSKA (reference sequence). The length of the CDR3 is 11 residues. V lost 6 bases, J lost 3 bases, and 9 bases lay in between. CDR3 nucleotides: TGCAGTGCCTACAGGAACTACGAGCAGTACTTC. Amino acids: CSAYRNYEQYF.

The chain employs TRBV7-2 and TRBJ2-6; 8 bases agree with TRBD1. The CDR3 is 17 residues long. Trimming removed 5 bases from V and 4 bases from J; junction bases left unmatched: 10. Germline CDR1 is SGHTA and CDR2 is FQGNSA. CDR3 coding DNA: TGTGCCAGCAGCCGGGACAGGAACAACTTAGGGGCCAACGTCCTGACTTTC. It yields the protein CASSRDRNNLGANVLTF.

The chain uses TRBV9 and TRBJ1-4; 10 positions match TRBD1. Germline assignment: CDR1 SGDLS and CDR2 YYNGEE. V lost 4 bases and J lost 2; bases outside the gene matches: 5. This CDR3 contains 16 residues. CDR3 loop: CASSPGQGVTNEKLFF. CDR3 nucleotide sequence: TGTGCCAGCAGCCCCGGACAGGGGGTCACTAATGAAAAACTGTTTTTT.

This clone occurred a few times. The J gene is TRBJ2-7, the V gene TRBV15, with D possibly being TRBD1 (5 bases). This CDR3 has 17 amino acids. V gave up 2 bases and J gave up 1 base, with 18 bases separating them. The germline V gene encodes CDR1 LNHNV and CDR2 YYDKDF (reference sequence). The CDR3 DNA sequence: TGTGCCACCAGCAGATTTTTCCCATTAGACAGATCCTACGAGCAGTACTTC. This codes for CATSRFFPLDRSYEQYF.

V is TRBV7-9 and J is TRBJ2-7; weak D call: TRBD2 (6 bases). The length of the CDR3 is 15 residues. V was shortened by 3 bases and J by 6 bases, with 18 bases between the two germline ends. Germline lookup yields CDR1 SEHNR and CDR2 FQNEAQ (reference sequence). CDR3 residues: CASSFVSGEDLEQYF. The CDR3 DNA reads as TGTGCCAGCAGCTTTGTTTCGGGGGAGGACCTCGAGCAGTACTTC.

This clone was counted only a few times. The chain is built from TRBV28 and TRBJ1-1; TRBD1 might be the D (6 bases). The length of the CDR3 is 14 residues. Trimming took 7 bases from V and 5 from J, leaving 17 bases between them. Germline V gives CDR1 MDHEN, CDR2 SYDVKM. Written as DNA, the CDR3 is TGTGCCAGCATAGAGGGGGGGGCGCGGACTGAAGCTTTCTTT. Amino acid sequence: CASIEGGARTEAFF. Full variable domain (missing parts from reference TRBV28 and TRBJ1-1): DVKVTQSSRYLVKRTGEKVFLECVQDMDHENMFWYRQDPGLGLRLIYFSYDVKMKEKGDIPEGYSVSREKKERFSLILESASTNQTSMYLCASIEGGARTEAFFGQGTRLTVV.

The chain joins TRBV6-5 to TRBJ2-5; unclear D gene. V was pared by 5 bases and J by 0 bases, with 7 bases between. Germline CDR1 reads MNHEY; CDR2 reads SVGAGI. The CDR3 is 13 amino acids. The CDR3: CASSKRDQETQYF. In nucleotides, the CDR3 is TGTGCCAGCAGTAAACGGGACCAAGAGACCCAGTACTTC.

This sequence joins TRBV28 and TRBJ2-7; 8 bases line up with TRBD1. V gave up 7 bases and J gave up 6 bases; unmatched junction bases: 8. The germline V gene has CDR1 MDHEN and CDR2 SYDVKM. The CDR3 loop spans 13 amino acids. The CDR3 loop is CASTGGQALEQYF. DNA for the CDR3: TGTGCCAGCACCGGGGGACAGGCCCTCGAGCAGTACTTC.

CDR3 in amino acids: CASRDRAYNEQFF. CDR3 DNA sequence: TGTGCCAGCAGGGACAGGGCTTACAATGAGCAGTTCTTC. J is TRBJ2-1 and V is TRBV2, with 8 bases fitting TRBD1. Losses at the gene ends were 6 bases for V and 4 bases for J; bases not matched to a gene: 2. The CDR3 is 13 residues long. Germline V gene lookup returns CDR1 SNHLY and CDR2 FYNNEI.

Only a few counts were recorded for this clone. The V gene is TRBV10-3, the J gene TRBJ1-1; D is ambiguous. The CDR3 loop spans 11 amino acids. Trimming took off 8 bases at V and 10 bases at J, with 14 bases between the two ends. CDR1 and CDR2 (germline): ENHRY, SYGVKD. This CDR3 is CAIGSDGRAFF. CDR3 DNA sequence: TGTGCCATCGGGAGCGACGGTCGAGCTTTCTTT.

This clone was counted many times. Different DNA sequences within this sample yield the same CDR3. The J gene is TRBJ2-3, the V gene TRBV7-2; no definite D call. Trimming removed 4 bases from V and 1 base from J, with 3 bases in between. Germline V gene sequence: CDR1 SGHTA, CDR2 FQGNSA. This CDR3 has 12 amino acids. Here the CDR3 reads CASSSGTDTQYF. The CDR3, as DNA: TGTGCCAGCAGCTCTGGCACAGATACGCAGTATTTT.

The V call is TRBV28, the J call TRBJ1-2; 9 bases match TRBD1. The CDR3 contains 13 residues. Germline V gives CDR1 MDHEN, CDR2 SYDVKM. J was trimmed by 2 bases and V by 10 bases; bases with no gene match: 5. CDR3 residues: CAITDRGNYGYTF. The CDR3, as DNA: TGTGCCATCACGGACAGGGGAAACTATGGCTACACCTTC.

This chain connects TRBV25-1 to TRBJ1-1; D is unresolved. Germline CDR1 reads MGHDK; CDR2 reads SYGVNS. There are 13 residues in the CDR3. The germline V and J ends were trimmed by 4 bases and 0 bases, with 6 bases remaining between them. DNA for the CDR3: TGTGCCAGCAGTGCACAGATGAACACTGAAGCTTTCTTT. This codes for CASSAQMNTEAFF. The complete variable domain, with remaining parts taken from reference TRBV25-1 and TRBJ1-1, reads EADIYQTPRYLVIGTGKKITLECSQTMGHDKMYWYQQDPGMELHLIHYSYGVNSTEKGDLSSESTVSRIRTEHFPLTLESARPSHTSQYLCASSAQMNTEAFFGQGTRLTVV.

V is TRBV10-2 and J is TRBJ2-3; 7 nucleotides agree with TRBD1. The CDR3 is made up of 18 amino acids. Germline assignment: CDR1 WSHSY and CDR2 SAAADI. V lost 5 bases to trimming and J lost 0 bases; unmatched junction nucleotides: 14. The CDR3 here is CASSTGRRQGHSTDTQYF. In DNA, the CDR3 is TGCGCCAGCAGTACCGGACGACGACAGGGTCATAGCACAGATACGCAGTATTTT.

This clone was seen at least ten times. The chain links TRBV7-9 to TRBJ2-7; D is perhaps TRBD1 (5 bases). V gave up 3 bases and J gave up 3 bases, with 15 bases separating them. Germline loops: CDR1 SEHNR, CDR2 FQNEAQ (reference sequence). This CDR3 region has 15 residues. The CDR3 region has the DNA TGTGCCAGCAGCTTTGGGGCAGTAAGAAACTACGAGCAGTACTTC. This sequence encodes CASSFGAVRNYEQYF.